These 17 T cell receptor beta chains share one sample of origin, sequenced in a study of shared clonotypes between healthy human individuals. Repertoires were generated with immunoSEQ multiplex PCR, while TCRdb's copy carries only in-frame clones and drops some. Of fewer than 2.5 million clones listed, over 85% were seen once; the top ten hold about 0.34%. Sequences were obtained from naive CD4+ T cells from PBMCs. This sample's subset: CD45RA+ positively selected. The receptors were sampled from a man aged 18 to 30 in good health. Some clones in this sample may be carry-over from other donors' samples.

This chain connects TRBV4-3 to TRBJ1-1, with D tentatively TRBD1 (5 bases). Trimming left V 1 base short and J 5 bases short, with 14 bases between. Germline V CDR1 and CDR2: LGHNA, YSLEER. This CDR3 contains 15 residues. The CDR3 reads CASSQAVRGGTEAFF. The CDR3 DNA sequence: TGCGCCAGCAGCCAAGCGGTCCGCGGGGGGACTGAAGCTTTCTTT.

Written as DNA, the CDR3 is TGTGCCAGCAGCATGGAACAGGGGGTTCGGACCGGGGAGCTGTTTTTT. This gives the protein CASSMEQGVRTGELFF. The V call is TRBV7-2, the J call TRBJ2-2, with 8 nucleotides matching TRBD1. Germline CDR1 reads SGHTA; CDR2 reads FQGNSA. CDR3 length: 16 residues. J was trimmed by 5 bases and V by 5 bases; bases with no gene match: 10.

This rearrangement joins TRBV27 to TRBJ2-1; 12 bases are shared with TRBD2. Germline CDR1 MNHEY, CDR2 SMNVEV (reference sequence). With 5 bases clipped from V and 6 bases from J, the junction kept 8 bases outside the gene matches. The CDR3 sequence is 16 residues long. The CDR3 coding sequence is TGTGCCAGCAGTACACCTAGCGGGAGGGCGTCCAATGAGCAGTTCTTC. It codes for CASSTPSGRASNEQFF.

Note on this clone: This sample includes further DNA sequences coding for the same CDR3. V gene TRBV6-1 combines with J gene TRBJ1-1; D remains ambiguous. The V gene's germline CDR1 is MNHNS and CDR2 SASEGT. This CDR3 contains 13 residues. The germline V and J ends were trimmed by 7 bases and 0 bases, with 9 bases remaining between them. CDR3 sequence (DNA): TGTGCCAGCACGGGAAACATGAACACTGAAGCTTTCTTT. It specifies CASTGNMNTEAFF.

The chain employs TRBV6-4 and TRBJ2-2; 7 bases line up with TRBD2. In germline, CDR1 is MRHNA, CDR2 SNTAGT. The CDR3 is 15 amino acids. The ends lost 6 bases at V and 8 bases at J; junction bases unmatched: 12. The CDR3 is CASREIGREEGELFF. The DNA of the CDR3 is TGTGCCAGCAGAGAAATCGGTCGGGAGGAGGGGGAGCTGTTTTTT.

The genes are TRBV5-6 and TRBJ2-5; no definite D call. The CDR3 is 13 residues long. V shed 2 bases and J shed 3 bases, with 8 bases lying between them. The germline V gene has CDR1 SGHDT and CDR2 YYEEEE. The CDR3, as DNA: TGTGCCAGCAGCTTAGTTCAGAAAGAGACCCAGTACTTC. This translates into CASSLVQKETQYF. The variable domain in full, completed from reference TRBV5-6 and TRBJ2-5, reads DAGVTQSPTHLIKTRGQQVTLRCSPKSGHDTVSWYQQALGQGPQFIFQYYEEEERQRGNFPDRFSGHQFPNYSSELNVNALLLGDSALYLCASSLVQKETQYFGPGTRLLVL.

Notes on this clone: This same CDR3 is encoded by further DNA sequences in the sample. The CDR3, as DNA: TGTGCCACCAGCCGGGGGGGGGACTATGGCTACACCTTC. This encodes CATSRGGDYGYTF. V gene TRBV15 combines with J gene TRBJ1-2; the D gene is possibly TRBD1 (5 bases). Germline V CDR1 and CDR2: LNHNV, YYDKDF (reference sequence). Trimming cost V 5 bases and J 3 bases, with 10 bases left between them. This CDR3 comprises 13 residues.

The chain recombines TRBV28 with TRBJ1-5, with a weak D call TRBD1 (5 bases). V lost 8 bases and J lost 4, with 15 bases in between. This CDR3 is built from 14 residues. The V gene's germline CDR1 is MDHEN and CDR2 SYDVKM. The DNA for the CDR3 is TGTGCCAGCCGGGGGGGACTAAGAAATCAGCCCCAGCATTTT. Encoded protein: CASRGGLRNQPQHF.

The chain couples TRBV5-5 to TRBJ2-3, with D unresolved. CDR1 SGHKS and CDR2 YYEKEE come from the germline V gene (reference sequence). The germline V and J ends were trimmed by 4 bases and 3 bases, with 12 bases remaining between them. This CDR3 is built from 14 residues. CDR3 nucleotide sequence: TGTGCCAGCAGCCCAGGACCTCGAACAGATACGCAGTATTTT. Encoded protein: CASSPGPRTDTQYF.

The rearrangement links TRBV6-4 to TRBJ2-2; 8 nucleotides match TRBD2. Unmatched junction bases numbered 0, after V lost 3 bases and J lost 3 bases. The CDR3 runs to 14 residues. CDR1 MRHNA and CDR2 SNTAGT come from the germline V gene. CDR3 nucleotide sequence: TGTGCCAGCAGTGAAGCGGGAGACACCGGGGAGCTGTTTTTT. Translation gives CASSEAGDTGELFF.

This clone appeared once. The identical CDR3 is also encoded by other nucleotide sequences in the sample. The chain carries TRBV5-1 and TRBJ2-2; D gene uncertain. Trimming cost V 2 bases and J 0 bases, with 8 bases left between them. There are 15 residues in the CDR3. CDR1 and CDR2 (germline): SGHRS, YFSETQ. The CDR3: CASSLDPANTGELFF. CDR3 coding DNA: TGCGCCAGCAGCTTAGACCCGGCGAACACCGGGGAGCTGTTTTTT.

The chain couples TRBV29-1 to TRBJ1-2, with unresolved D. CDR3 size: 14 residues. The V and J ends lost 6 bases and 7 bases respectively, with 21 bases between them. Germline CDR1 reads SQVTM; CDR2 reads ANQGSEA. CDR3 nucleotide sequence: TGCAGCGTCTCCAGACTCAGTGGGTTGTTTGGCTACACCTTC. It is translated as CSVSRLSGLFGYTF.

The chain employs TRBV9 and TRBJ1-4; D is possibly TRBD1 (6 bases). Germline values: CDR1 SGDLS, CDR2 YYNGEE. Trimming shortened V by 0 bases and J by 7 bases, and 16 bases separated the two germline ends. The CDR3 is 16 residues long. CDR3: CASSVADGGPSEKLFF. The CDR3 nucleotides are TGTGCCAGCAGCGTAGCTGACGGGGGCCCTAGTGAAAAACTGTTTTTT.

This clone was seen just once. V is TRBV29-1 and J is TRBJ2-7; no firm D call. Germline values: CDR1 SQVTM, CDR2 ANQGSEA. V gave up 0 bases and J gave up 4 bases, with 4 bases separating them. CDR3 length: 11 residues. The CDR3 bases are TGCAGCGTTGAAGATATGTACGAGCAGTACTTC. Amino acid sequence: CSVEDMYEQYF.

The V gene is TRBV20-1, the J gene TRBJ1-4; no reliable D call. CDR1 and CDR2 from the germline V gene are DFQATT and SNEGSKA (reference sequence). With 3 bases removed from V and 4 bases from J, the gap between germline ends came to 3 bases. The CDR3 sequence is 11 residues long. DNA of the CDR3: TGCAGTGCTAGTGTTAATGAAAAACTGTTTTTT. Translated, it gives CSASVNEKLFF.

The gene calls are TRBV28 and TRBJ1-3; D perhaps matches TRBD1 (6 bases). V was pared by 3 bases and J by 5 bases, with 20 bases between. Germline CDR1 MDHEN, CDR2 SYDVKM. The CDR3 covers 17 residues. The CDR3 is CASSFPKPRTDRNTIYF. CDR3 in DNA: TGTGCCAGCAGTTTCCCAAAACCACGGACAGATCGAAACACCATATATTTT.

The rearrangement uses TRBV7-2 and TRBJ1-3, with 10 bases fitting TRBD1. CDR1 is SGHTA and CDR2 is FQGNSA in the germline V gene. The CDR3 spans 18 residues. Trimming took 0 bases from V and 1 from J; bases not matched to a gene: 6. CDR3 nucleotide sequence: TGTGCCAGCAGCTTAGCGTACGACAGGGGGCCTTCTGGAAACACCATATATTTT. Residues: CASSLAYDRGPSGNTIYF. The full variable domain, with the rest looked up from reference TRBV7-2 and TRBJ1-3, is GAGVSQSPSNKVTEKGKDVELRCDPISGHTALYWYRQSLGQGLEFLIYFQGNSAPDKSGLPSDRFSAERTGGSVSTLTIQRTQQEDSAVYLCASSLAYDRGPSGNTIYFGEGSWLTVV.